The rows below give T cell receptor beta chains drawn from one sample of a study of blood T cell repertoires in COVID-19. TCRdb's table, derived via immunoSEQ multiplex PCR, lists solely in-frame clones and lacks some. The data hold about 60,000 clones, with roughly four fifths observed a single time. The specimen was peripheral blood. All receptors derive from a woman older than 75 with acute or convalescent COVID-19. Each CDR3 is given with its conserved first and last residue. The D gene is left open where the match is weak. Some rows mark clone size as missing; the rest say once, few, many or name a class of expanded clone.

size	V	D	J	DNA	CDR3
.	TRBV6-5	.	TRBJ1-2	TGTGCCACCAAGAAGGTCGGGGTGAACTATGGCTACACCTTC	CATKKVGVNYGYTF
few	TRBV5-1	.	TRBJ1-2	TGCGCCAGCAGCTTGTTAACCGGGGGAGATGGCTACACCTTC	CASSLLTGGDGYTF
few	TRBV11-2	.	TRBJ1-2	TGTGCCAGCAGCTTTGATCAGGGGATTTACGGTGGCTACACCTTC	CASSFDQGIYGGYTF
.	TRBV24-1	.	TRBJ2-5	TGTGCCACCATGGACGGAGGGGGCGAGAGAGAGACCCAGTACTTC	CATMDGGGERETQYF
.	TRBV5-1	.	TRBJ2-1	TGCGCCAGCAGCCCGACTAGTCCCCTTGTCAATGAGCAGTTCTTC	CASSPTSPLVNEQFF
.	TRBV7-9	.	TRBJ2-7	TGTGCCAGCAGCCTTACGACAAGCTCCTACGAGCAGTACTTC	CASSLTTSSYEQYF
.	TRBV6-2/TRBV6-3	TRBD2	TRBJ2-7	TGTGCCAGCAGTTTAGCGGGGGGCTACGAGCAGTACTTC	CASSLAGGYEQYF
.	TRBV5-8	.	TRBJ1-1	TGTGCCAGCAGCCCACGGGGATTGGGGACTGAAGCTTTCTTT	CASSPRGLGTEAFF
.	TRBV5-6	.	TRBJ1-5	TGTGCCAGCAGCTTTTTAGGAGGCCCGAGCAATCAGCCCCAGCATTTT	CASSFLGGPSNQPQHF
.	TRBV10-1	.	TRBJ2-7	TGCGCCAGCGAGGGGGACTACGAGCAGTACTTC	CASEGDYEQYF
once	TRBV7-3	.	TRBJ1-5	TGTGCCAGCAGCTTAAAGGGAGGGGCGAGCAATCAGCCCCAGCATTTT	CASSLKGGASNQPQHF
once	TRBV28	.	TRBJ2-2	TGTGCCAGCAGCGGACAGAACGGGGAGCTGTTTTTT	CASSGQNGELFF
.	TRBV4-1	.	TRBJ1-4	TGCGCCAGCAGCCAAGATTGGGGGGTTCATGAAAAACTGTTTTTT	CASSQDWGVHEKLFF
.	TRBV5-4	TRBD2	TRBJ2-1	TGTGCCAGCACCTTAGGACTAGCCTCTACAAATGAGCAGTTCTTC	CASTLGLASTNEQFF
.	TRBV28	.	TRBJ1-1	TGTGCCAGCAGTCCCCAATGGGAGGAAGCTTTCTTT	CASSPQWEEAFF
.	TRBV28	.	TRBJ1-1	TGTGCCAGCAGGGAGGACACTGAAGCTTTCTTT	CASREDTEAFF
.	TRBV28	.	TRBJ2-1	TGTGCCAGCACGGTCTCCTACAATGAGCAGTTCTTC	CASTVSYNEQFF
once	TRBV4-2	TRBD2	TRBJ2-4	TGTGCCAGCAGCCAATTTCCCGGCGGGGGATCAGCCAAAAACATTCAGTACTTC	CASSQFPGGGSAKNIQYF
.	TRBV5-5	TRBD1	TRBJ1-2	TGTGCCAGCAGCTTGGGACCCCCCGACAGGGGACATGGCTACACCTTC	CASSLGPPDRGHGYTF
.	TRBV5-8	.	TRBJ1-4	TGTGCCAGCAGCTTGGATCGCTCCCGGGAAAAACTGTTTTTT	CASSLDRSREKLFF
.	TRBV5-1	TRBD1	TRBJ1-2	TGCGCCAGCAGCTTGGGGACAGGGGGTGGCTATGGCTACACCTTC	CASSLGTGGGYGYTF
once	TRBV11-2	.	TRBJ2-3	TGTGCCAGCAGCCAACAGGGCACCACAGATACGCAGTATTTT	CASSQQGTTDTQYF
once	TRBV2	.	TRBJ2-1	TGTGCCAGCACCGTAGACAATGAGCAGTTCTTC	CASTVDNEQFF
few	TRBV19	TRBD2	TRBJ2-7	TGTGCCAGTAGTATTGGCGGGAGCGGATCCTACGAGCAGTACTTC	CASSIGGSGSYEQYF
few	TRBV28	.	TRBJ1-5	TGTGCCAGCAGTCCCACCGGCAGCCCGGGGGGCAATCAGCCCCAGCATTTT	CASSPTGSPGGNQPQHF
.	TRBV24-1	.	TRBJ1-1	TGTGCCACCAGTGAACAAGCTCTGGGGAGCAGTAACACTGAAGCTTTCTTT	CATSEQALGSSNTEAFF
.	TRBV5-1	TRBD2	TRBJ2-7	TGCGCCACGACCTCCCGGGAGTCTAGCGGGGGTTTCTACGAGCAGTACTTC	CATTSRESSGGFYEQYF
.	TRBV5-1	.	TRBJ1-2	TGCGCCAGCAGACCAGAGGGATATGGCTACACCTTC	CASRPEGYGYTF
few	TRBV29-1	.	TRBJ2-1	TGCAGCGTCCGCGGGGGCGCGAACAATGAGCAGTTCTTC	CSVRGGANNEQFF
.	TRBV19	.	TRBJ2-4	TGTGCCAGTAGTATTTCAGGGGCTGGGGGAAAAAACATTCAGTACTTC	CASSISGAGGKNIQYF
.	TRBV14	TRBD1	TRBJ2-7	TGTGCCAGCAGTTGGGGACAGGGGGGCTACGAGCAGTACTTC	CASSWGQGGYEQYF
.	TRBV11-2	.	TRBJ2-3	TGTGCCAGCAGCTCCGGTTCAGATACGCAGTATTTT	CASSSGSDTQYF
.	TRBV6-5	.	TRBJ1-2	TGTGCCACCACCGCGGGAGCCACTAACTATGGCTACACCTTC	CATTAGATNYGYTF
.	TRBV5-1	TRBD1	TRBJ2-7	TGCGCCAGCAGCTTGGGGGACAGGTACGAGCAGTACTTC	CASSLGDRYEQYF
.	TRBV19	.	TRBJ1-2	TGTGCCAGTAGTATTTTACAGGGTGCCTACACCTTC	CASSILQGAYTF
.	TRBV19	.	TRBJ2-4	TGTGCCAGTAGTACGGACGCACGGGGGGCCAAAAACATTCAGTACTTC	CASSTDARGAKNIQYF
.	TRBV2	.	TRBJ1-5	TGTGCCAGCAGCCAAGACAGGTACTTGAATCAGCCCCAGCATTTT	CASSQDRYLNQPQHF
.	TRBV28	.	TRBJ1-4	TGTGCCAGCAGGCCAAGGGGCCGAGGCGACGCAAAACTGTTTTTT	CASRPRGRGDAKLFF
.	TRBV29-1	TRBD1	TRBJ1-6	TGCAGCGCACAGACAGGGGCCGGTTCACCCCTCCACTTT	CSAQTGAGSPLHF
.	TRBV14	.	TRBJ2-3	TGTGCCAGCAGCCCGACCCGGGGGACGCAGTATTTT	CASSPTRGTQYF
.	TRBV3-1/TRBV3-2	.	TRBJ2-2	TGTGCCAGCAGCCAAGATTTCGCGGCCGGAATCCCCGGGGAGCTGTTTTTT	CASSQDFAAGIPGELFF
.	TRBV15	.	TRBJ1-2	TGTGCCACCAGCAGAGATCGGGAGGGAAGTTTTTATGGCTACACCTTC	CATSRDREGSFYGYTF
.	TRBV30	.	TRBJ2-7	TGTGCCTGGAGTGTTGGAGGCGGGACCTACGAGCAGTACTTC	CAWSVGGGTYEQYF
few	TRBV9	.	TRBJ1-1	TGTGCCAGCAGCCTCCGCCCGGGCGCAGGGTCGGACACTGAAGCTTTCTTT	CASSLRPGAGSDTEAFF
.	TRBV27	.	TRBJ2-3	TGTGCCAGCAGTTCGATGGCCCCCGACAGACTGAATACGCAGTATTTT	CASSSMAPDRLNTQYF
.	TRBV7-2	TRBD2	TRBJ2-3	TGTGCCAGCAGCTCGGATAACGCGGGAGGGCAAGGCGCAGATACGCAGTATTTT	CASSSDNAGGQGADTQYF
.	TRBV28	.	TRBJ1-5	TGTGCCAGCAGTTTTGGGGGGGCGCGGGGCAATCAGCCCCAGCATTTT	CASSFGGARGNQPQHF
.	TRBV28	.	TRBJ1-5	TGTGCCAGCAGCCAGCCGGGAGAAAATCAGCCCCAGCATTTT	CASSQPGENQPQHF
.	TRBV21-1	.	TRBJ2-3	TGTGCCAGCAGCAAAGACCGGGGGGACCCAGATACGCAGTATTTT	CASSKDRGDPDTQYF
.	TRBV5-1	TRBD1	TRBJ2-6	TGCGCCAGCAGCTTGGATGGGACAGGCAACTCTGGGGCCAACGTCCTGACTTTC	CASSLDGTGNSGANVLTF
.	TRBV19	TRBD2	TRBJ2-4	TGTGCCAGTAGCCCTATAACAAGAGTTAGCGGGGGGTTAGCCAAAAACATTCAGTACTTC	CASSPITRVSGGLAKNIQYF
few	TRBV7-9	TRBD1	TRBJ2-7	TGTGCCAGCAGCTACGACAGGGGCTACGAGCAGTACTTC	CASSYDRGYEQYF
few	TRBV28	.	TRBJ2-1	TGTGCCAGCAGTTCTTTGGCAGGGGCCTACAATGAGCAGTTCTTC	CASSSLAGAYNEQFF
.	TRBV6-5	TRBD1	TRBJ2-5	TGTGCCAGCCGAGGGGGCTATGAGACCCAGTACTTC	CASRGGYETQYF
.	TRBV15	.	TRBJ2-1	TGTGCCACCAGCAGAGATTGGAGTAGGGCCGGGGATGAGCAGTTCTTC	CATSRDWSRAGDEQFF